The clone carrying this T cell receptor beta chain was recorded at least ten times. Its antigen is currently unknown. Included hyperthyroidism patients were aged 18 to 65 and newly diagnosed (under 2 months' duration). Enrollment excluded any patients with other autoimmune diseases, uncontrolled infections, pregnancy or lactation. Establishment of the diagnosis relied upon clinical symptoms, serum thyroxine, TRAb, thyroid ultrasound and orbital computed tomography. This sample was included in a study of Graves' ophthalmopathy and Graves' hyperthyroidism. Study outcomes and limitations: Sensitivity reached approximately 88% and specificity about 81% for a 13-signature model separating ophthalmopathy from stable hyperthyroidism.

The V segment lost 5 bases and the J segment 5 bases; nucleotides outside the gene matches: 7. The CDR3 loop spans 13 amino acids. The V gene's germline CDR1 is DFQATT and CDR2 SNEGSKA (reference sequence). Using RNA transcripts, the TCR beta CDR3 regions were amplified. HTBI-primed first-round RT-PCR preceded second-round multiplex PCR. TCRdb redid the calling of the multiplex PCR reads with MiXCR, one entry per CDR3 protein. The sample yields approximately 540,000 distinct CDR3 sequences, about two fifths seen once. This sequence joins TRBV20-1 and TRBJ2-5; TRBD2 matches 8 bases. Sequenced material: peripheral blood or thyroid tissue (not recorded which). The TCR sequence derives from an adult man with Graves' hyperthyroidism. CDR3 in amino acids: CSAPPGGAETQYF. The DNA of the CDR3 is TGCAGTGCTCCCCCGGGGGGGGCCGAGACCCAGTACTTC.